This record concerns one TCR beta chain sequence. Original methodology: Reference gene primer amplification yielded estimated nucleated cell counts. The assay was immunoSEQ multiplex PCR, and TCRdb's table has in-frame clones only and misses some. V, J and clone size were drawn from that table, and D and trimming were deduced from the DNA. In the table there are roughly 130,000 clones, 80% to 90% of which are singletons. The CDR3 totals 15 residues. With 0 bases removed from V and 0 bases from J, the gap between germline ends came to 8 bases. Germline V CDR1 and CDR2: SGHRS, YFSETQ. This record comes from a study of blood T cell repertoires in COVID-19. Study at large: The study drew acute and convalescent COVID-19 samples from the United States, Italy and Spain.

This chain uses TRBV5-1 with TRBJ2-3; D may be TRBD2 (5 bases). This clonotype was obtained from an older woman with acute or convalescent COVID-19. The sequenced sample was peripheral blood. CDR3: CASSLGGLSTDTQYF. The CDR3 DNA reads TGCGCCAGCAGCTTGGGCGGGCTGAGCACAGATACGCAGTATTTT. The whole variable domain, remainder taken from reference TRBV5-1 and TRBJ2-3, is KAGVTQTPRYLIKTRGQQVTLSCSPISGHRSVSWYQQTPGQGLQFLFEYFSETQRNKGNFPGRFSGRQFSNSRSEMNVSTLELGDSALYLCASSLGGLSTDTQYFGPGTRLTVL.